Listed below are T cell receptor beta chains from one sample, sequenced in a study of blood T cell repertoires in COVID-19. The protocol was immunoSEQ multiplex PCR, while the TCRdb copy is restricted to in-frame clones and leaves out a portion. This sample carries roughly 250,000 clones, roughly nine tenths of them seen once, and the ten largest clones take about an eighth. The sequencing input was peripheral blood. These receptors originate from a woman in her 30s with COVID-19, enrolled during active disease. The CDR3 runs from the conserved cysteine through the conserved F or W. Fields, in order: V gene, D gene, J gene, CDR3 DNA, CDR3 protein. A D gene is named only where the DNA matches it firmly.

>TRBV19|-|TRBJ1-1
TGTGCCAGTAGTATGGGAGGCAACACTGAAGCTTTCTTT
CASSMGGNTEAFF
>TRBV27|TRBD1|TRBJ1-1
TGTGCCAGCAGCAGCCGGGACAGGGGGGACTGGTTGTTGTACACTGAAGCTTTCTTT
CASSSRDRGDWLLYTEAFF
>TRBV5-1|-|TRBJ1-1
TGCGCCAGCAGTTCATTCCCTGGCCCTACTGAAGCTTTCTTT
CASSSFPGPTEAFF
>TRBV28|TRBD2|TRBJ2-3
TGTGCCAGCGGGACTAGCGGGGAGCCACGGGATACGCAGTATTTT
CASGTSGEPRDTQYF
>TRBV27|-|TRBJ1-3
TGTGCCAGCAGCCCGAACAGGGACTCTGGAAACACCATATATTTT
CASSPNRDSGNTIYF
>TRBV3-1/TRBV3-2|-|TRBJ1-1
TGTGCCAGCAGCCAAGGGCGGCTGTACACTGAAGCTTTCTTT
CASSQGRLYTEAFF
>TRBV29-1|TRBD1|TRBJ1-6
TGCAGCGTTCAGGGACAGACCAGTTCGGCCCTCCACTTT
CSVQGQTSSALHF
>TRBV27|-|TRBJ2-2
TGTGCCAGCAGTCCCCGTGTCACCGGGGAGCTGTTTTTT
CASSPRVTGELFF
>TRBV27|TRBD1|TRBJ1-4
TGTGCCAGCAGGATACCGGGACAGAGGCTGTTTTTT
CASRIPGQRLFF
>TRBV19|TRBD1|TRBJ1-2
TGTGCCAGTAGTAGTAGGGGGCGCGTCTATGGCTACACCTTC
CASSSRGRVYGYTF
>TRBV5-4|TRBD2|TRBJ2-1
TGTGCCAGCAGCTTTTCGGGGGACGAGTCGGGAGGGTTCTTC
CASSFSGDESGGFF